Included here is one T cell receptor beta chain sequence, with context. This clonotype has only one observation. Its antigen remains undetermined. No much larger clone exists at a distance of one base, and base qualities are not known. A solitary read yields weak support. The sample belongs to a study of CD8 T cells in Susac syndrome (dated by TCRdb to between 2019 and 2020). With respect to the entire study: The study used repertoire sequencing to test whether antigen drove CD8+ T cell activation and differentiation in Susac syndrome. The study compared CD8+ T cell repertoire clonality among about a dozen healthy donors, about 14 Susac syndrome patients and roughly 16 multiple sclerosis patients. What the research found in general, with its limitations: The study acknowledged that relatively few individuals were included in the TCR sequencing and HLA analysis.

High-throughput TCR beta sequencing profiled peripheral blood CD8+ and CD4+ T cells from healthy donors, Susac syndrome patients and multiple sclerosis patients. The healthy donors served as controls matched for age and sex. Bulk CD8+ and CD4+ T cells were purified by magnetic negative isolation, while CD8+ TEMRA cells were enriched using FACS. Blood was collected in EDTA tubes and processed within 24 hours, with PBMCs isolated through density gradient centrifugation. PBMCs intended for TCR sequencing were frozen in liquid nitrogen and were later thawed in a 37 degrees C water bath. A purity of at least 90% was achieved for sorted or isolated CD4+, CD8+ and CD8+ TEMRA cells. RNA was extracted using the RNeasy kit, and about 0.45 to 1 microgram was reverse transcribed with random hexamers. The immunoSEQ multiplex PCR assay, which covers 54 Vbeta and 13 Jbeta segments, was used to amplify TCR beta CDR3 regions. PCR amplification bias was corrected using a synthetic template baseline for primer optimization and computational correction. The authors' pipeline ran thus. Only productive sequences were kept, with reads annotated to V, D and J genes according to IMGT and analyzed in immunoSEQ Analyzer. Clonality was calculated as one minus the Shannon entropy normalized by log2 of the number of productive unique sequences. Public and private clones were assessed among the 100 most prevalent clones of each patient and control. Clones were defined as Susac-specific if absent from the healthy and MS cohorts, from more than 900 published viral clones and from other ImmuneACCESS disease sequences. Using fastp trimming at Q25 and MiXCR clonotype assembly, TCRdb reanalyzed the public sequencing data and kept in-frame beta chains. Rows with a matching CDR3 protein are joined into one entry that keeps the most common DNA and genes. Clone size and V and J calls follow TCRdb, not the original study. Within this sample are more than 55,000 distinct CDR3 sequences, with just under 95% of them counted one time only. Roughly 0.24% of the sample is held by the ten biggest clonotypes.

Sequencing input: CD8+ T cells from PBMCs. This TCR was sampled from a human donor in good health.

Read as DNA, the sequence is TGTGCCACCAGCGTAGGCCCGGTGAACACTGAAGCTTTCTTT. Its protein product is CATSVGPVNTEAFF. The chain couples TRBV27 to TRBJ1-1, with no reliable assignment of the D segment. The germline V gene (reference sequence) yields MNHEY for CDR1 and SMNVEV for CDR2. Reading from cysteine to phenylalanine, the CDR3 counts 14 amino acids. Only the CDR3 DNA stays, 42 bases, in frame from base 1. The V end loses 10 bases and the J end loses 0 bases, and a stretch of 15 bases separates them.